Presented here are 4 T cell receptor beta chains from one specimen sequenced in a study of T cells in Graves' hyperthyroidism and ophthalmopathy. From RNA transcripts, TCR beta CDR3 regions were amplified. First-round RT-PCR with HTBI primers amplified the TCR CDR3 region. TCRdb recomputed calls from the multiplex PCR reads with MiXCR, one row per CDR3 protein. In the table there are some 760,000 distinct CDR3 sequences, 11% to 15% of which are singletons. The sample taken for sequencing was blood. These receptors all stem from a woman younger than 35 with Graves' hyperthyroidism.

This clonotype was detected a few times. The genes are TRBV7-9 and TRBJ2-1; the match to TRBD2 covers 10 bases. V dropped 5 bases and J dropped 3; count of bases not matched to a gene: 13. Germline V gives CDR1 SEHNR, CDR2 FQNEAQ (reference sequence). The CDR3 runs 18 residues. Written as DNA, the CDR3 is TGTGCCAGCAGCGATCTAGCGGGAGAGGTTGCAATCTACAATGAGCAGTTCTTC. Protein: CASSDLAGEVAIYNEQFF.

This clonotype was counted many times. The genes are TRBV20-1 and TRBJ1-2, with unresolved D. This CDR3 comprises 13 residues. Trimming took off 8 bases at V and 1 base at J, with 14 bases between the two ends. CDR1 is DFQATT, CDR2 SNEGSKA, per germline (reference sequence). The CDR3 nucleotides are TGCAGTCTCGACTCGGACCTTAACTATGGCTACACCTTC. Translating gives CSLDSDLNYGYTF.

This clonotype was counted many times. The chain links TRBV24-1 to TRBJ2-5; TRBD2 agrees at 11 bases. This CDR3 spans 17 amino acids. V shed 0 bases and J 1 base; nucleotides not matched to a gene: 3. Germline V gene data show CDR1 as KGHDR and CDR2 as SFDVKD. This CDR3 reads CATSDLGTSGLQETQYF. For the CDR3, the DNA is TGTGCCACCAGTGATTTGGGGACTAGCGGCCTCCAAGAGACCCAGTACTTC.

In regard to this clonotype: Its ends do not fully match the called genes, so a read error is possible. The rearrangement links TRBV6-5 to TRBJ2-4; D is unresolved. The germline CDR1 and CDR2 sequences are MNHEY and SVGAGI. The CDR3 length is 14 residues. This chain's CDR3 is CASNYDLAKNIQYF. The CDR3 DNA sequence: TGTGCCAGCAATTACGACTTAGCCAAAAACATTCAGTACTTC.